What follows describes a single T cell receptor beta chain. What it recognizes is unknown. The data originate from a study of graft-versus-host responses after intestinal transplantation. The study's findings and limits: GvH clones detected in recipient marrow included some appearing first in ileum or blood. Early post-transplant HvG declines tracked with peak circulating GvH clone levels. High graft-versus-host to host-versus-graft clonal ratios were seen in allografts of patients with graft-donor T cell macrochimerism.

Trimming removed 1 base from V and 5 bases from J, with 6 bases in between. CDR1 is SGHVS, CDR2 FNYEAQ, per germline. This CDR3 is 12 amino acids long. Clones were sequenced by immunoSEQ multiplex PCR, and TCRdb holds only the in-frame ones, with some missing. The table records about 93,000 clones, 90% to 95% of them present only once. The sequence was collected from a human donor who received an intestinal transplant. The chain employs TRBV7-6 and TRBJ2-7; no firm D call. The sample in question was unstimulated CD8+ T cells sorted from spleen or lymph node cells, obtained before intestinal transplant. This chain's CDR3 is CASSLGTDEQYF. CDR3 nucleotides: TGTGCCAGCAGCTTAGGTACTGACGAGCAGTACTTC.